This TCR beta chain was obtained from a study of T cell responses to AZD1222 COVID-19 vaccine. The study, taken as a whole, reports: There were mostly white British donors and more females than males, and clonal diversity was possibly underestimated.

Profiling relied on immunoSEQ multiplex PCR, and the TCRdb table lists in-frame clones only, not all of them. The table records fewer than 150,000 clones, 80% to 95% of them present only once. Turning to this clone: Antigen specificity is unknown.

V shed 3 bases and J 2 bases; nucleotides not matched to a gene: 1. Germline V CDR1 and CDR2: MNHEY, SMNVEV (reference sequence). CDR3 length: 13 amino acids. The V and J genes are TRBV27 and TRBJ2-7; 7 nucleotides match TRBD2. Specimen: peripheral blood, collected on day 0 of AZD1222 vaccination. This clonotype was obtained from an adult in good health. Here the CDR3 reads CASSLRGTYEQYF. The CDR3 DNA sequence: TGTGCCAGCAGTTTGCGGGGGACCTACGAGCAGTACTTC.